This TCR beta chain stems from a study of patients and donors after allogeneic stem cell transplantation. This clonotype was recorded a few times. From the RT-PCR reads, TCRdb called clonotypes with MiXCR, one entry per CDR3 protein. The sample yields 800,000 to 1,000,000 distinct CDR3 sequences, about 20% seen once. The CDR3 is made up of 13 amino acids. Germline V gives CDR1 MGHDK, CDR2 SYGVNS. Trimming removed 6 bases from V and 5 bases from J, with 13 bases in between. The specimen sequenced was blood, either unsorted or a sorted T cell fraction (not recorded which). This chain uses TRBV25-1 with TRBJ2-5; D possibly corresponds to TRBD2 (5 bases). This receptor was taken from a human donor who was either an allogeneic HSCT recipient or a stem cell or donor lymphocyte infusion donor (not recorded which). It is not recorded whose cells these are; they may come from a transplant donor. Written as DNA, the CDR3 is TGTGCCAGCAGGTCCAGCGGTAGCGAGACCCAGTACTTC. Translation gives CASRSSGSETQYF.